Each of the 24 T cell receptor beta chains below was sequenced from the same sample in a study of blood T cell repertoires in COVID-19. Libraries were prepared by immunoSEQ multiplex PCR; TCRdb keeps only in-frame clonotypes and omits some of them. The sample consists of 170,000 or so clones, just under 80% of them appearing once. The specimen was peripheral blood. All receptors come from a man between 65 and 80 years old with active or convalescent COVID-19.

This clone was counted a few times. CDR3 in amino acids: CASSWGGQGEQFF. CDR3 nucleotide sequence: TGTGCCAGCAGCTGGGGGGGGCAGGGTGAGCAGTTCTTC. The chain is built from TRBV27 and TRBJ2-1; perhaps TRBD2 as D (7 bases). The germline V gene has CDR1 MNHEY and CDR2 SMNVEV (reference sequence). V was clipped by 6 bases and J by 9 bases, with 15 bases between them. The CDR3 runs 13 residues.

The genes are TRBV6-5 and TRBJ2-4; TRBD2 is a possible D gene (6 bases). This CDR3 has 16 residues. CDR1 and CDR2 (germline): MNHEY, SVGAGI. Trimming shortened V by 2 bases and J by 3 bases, and 14 bases separated the two germline ends. The CDR3: CASSYVGVGGKNIQYF. Written as DNA, the CDR3 is TGTGCCAGCAGTTACGTAGGGGTCGGGGGCAAAAACATTCAGTACTTC.

The chain links TRBV7-6 to TRBJ1-4; TRBD1 aligns across 10 bases. In germline, CDR1 is SGHVS, CDR2 FNYEAQ. Losses at the gene ends were 5 bases for V and 0 bases for J; bases not matched to a gene: 3. The CDR3 runs to 16 residues. The CDR3 loop reads CASSRGQGATNEKLFF. The CDR3 DNA reads as TGTGCCAGCAGCCGTGGACAGGGGGCAACTAATGAAAAACTGTTTTTT.

The V and J genes are TRBV5-1 and TRBJ1-1; D is uncertain. The V and J ends lost 1 base and 8 bases respectively, with 15 bases between them. The length of the CDR3 is 14 residues. The germline gives CDR1 SGHRS, CDR2 YFSETQ. The CDR3 DNA reads TGCGCCAGCAGCTTGTTAGGTCCCACACTAGAAGCTTTCTTT. As protein: CASSLLGPTLEAFF.

CDR3 protein: CASSPNLGGQIPGKLFF. The CDR3 DNA reads TGTGCCAGCTCACCAAACTTAGGGGGCCAAATCCCCGGAAAACTGTTTTTT. This chain links TRBV18 with TRBJ1-4, with 7 bases aligning to TRBD1. This CDR3 is 17 amino acids long. The germline V gene has CDR1 KGHSH and CDR2 LQKENI. V lost 2 bases and J lost 10; bases outside the gene matches: 16.

The rearrangement uses TRBV3-1 (or the pseudogene TRBV3-2) and TRBJ2-3, with D hard to call. The CDR3 is made up of 13 amino acids. The V end lost 4 bases, the J end lost 4 bases, and 9 bases lay between the germline ends. Germline assignment: CDR1 LGHDT and CDR2 YNNKEL (reference sequence). The CDR3 is CASSLLTPDTQYF. DNA of the CDR3: TGTGCCAGCAGCCTCCTTACTCCAGATACGCAGTATTTT.

The chain joins TRBV7-2 to TRBJ2-1; 13 bases fit TRBD2. Looked up from germline, CDR1 is SGHTA and CDR2 is FQGNSA. Germline trimming cut 5 bases from V and 4 bases from J; bases unmatched to any gene: 5. The CDR3 sequence is 16 residues long. The CDR3, as DNA: TGTGCCAGCAGCATACCGGGACTAGCGGGGTACAATGAGCAGTTCTTC. It specifies CASSIPGLAGYNEQFF.

CDR3 in DNA: TGTGCCAGCAGAGCGGACAGGGACACCGGGGAGCTGTTTTTT. Its translation is CASRADRDTGELFF. The chain joins TRBV2 to TRBJ2-2; 8 nucleotides line up with TRBD1. The J segment lost 3 bases and the V segment lost 6 bases, leaving 3 bases of the junction unmatched. Germline CDR1 reads SNHLY; CDR2 reads FYNNEI. The CDR3 is 14 residues long.

The count of this clone is one. This chain links TRBV6-4 with TRBJ2-7, with TRBD1 as a possible D gene (6 bases). The germline V gene encodes CDR1 MRHNA and CDR2 SNTAGT. Trimming took off 5 bases at V and 2 bases at J, with 16 bases between the two ends. CDR3 length: 15 residues. The CDR3 sequence is CASSPRDTTTYEQYF. The DNA of the CDR3 is TGTGCCAGCAGTCCCCGGGACACAACTACCTACGAGCAGTACTTC.

The chain couples TRBV5-1 to TRBJ2-5; D is unresolved. From germline, CDR1 is SGHRS and CDR2 YFSETQ. Trimming pared 4 bases from V and 5 bases from J, leaving 18 bases between. The CDR3 sequence is 15 residues long. CDR3 nucleotides: TGCGCCAGCAGCCTAGGAGCCTTTATTGAGGAGACCCAGTACTTC. This encodes CASSLGAFIEETQYF.

As regards this clone: This same CDR3 is encoded by further DNA sequences in the sample. The chain joins TRBV30 to TRBJ1-3, with 7 bases lining up with TRBD1. CDR3 size: 13 residues. Unmatched junction bases numbered 0, after V lost 4 bases and J lost 0 bases. The germline V gene encodes CDR1 GTSNPN and CDR2 SVGIG (reference sequence). The CDR3 reads CAWNRGSGNTIYF. The CDR3 coding sequence is TGTGCCTGGAACAGGGGCTCTGGAAACACCATATATTTT.

Of note for this clone: The same CDR3 is also encoded by other DNA sequences in this sample. The V gene is TRBV18, the J gene TRBJ1-1, with 7 bases fitting TRBD1. The trim removed 3 bases at V and 5 bases at J, leaving 6 bases unmatched. The CDR3 sequence is 14 residues long. Looked up from germline, CDR1 is KGHSH and CDR2 is LQKENI. CDR3 nucleotides: TGTGCCAGCTCACCCCGACAGGGAGGAACTGAAGCTTTCTTT. Its protein product is CASSPRQGGTEAFF. Combining the CDR3 with reference TRBV18 and TRBJ1-1 gives the whole variable domain NAGVMQNPRHLVRRRGQEARLRCSPMKGHSHVYWYRQLPEEGLKFMVYLQKENIIDESGMPKERFSAEFPKEGPSILRIQQVVRGDSAAYFCASSPRQGGTEAFFGQGTRLTVV.

V usage is TRBV6-5 and J usage is TRBJ1-2, with 7 bases matching TRBD1. Losses at the gene ends were 2 bases for V and 11 bases for J; bases not matched to a gene: 5. The V gene's germline CDR1 is MNHEY and CDR2 SVGAGI. The CDR3 length is 12 residues. The chain's CDR3 is CASSYLTGQYTF. CDR3 in DNA: TGTGCCAGCAGTTACCTGACAGGGCAGTACACCTTC.

V usage is TRBV6-5 and J usage is TRBJ1-2; D may be TRBD1 (6 bases). From germline, CDR1 is MNHEY and CDR2 SVGAGI. V lost 7 bases to trimming and J lost 1 base, with 13 bases between them. This CDR3 is built from 14 residues. DNA of the CDR3: TGTGCCAGCACCCAATCAGGGGTTAACTATGGCTACACCTTC. As protein: CASTQSGVNYGYTF.

The CDR3 nucleotides read TGTGCCAGCAGCTTGGACAGGGGAAGCACTTCACCCCTCCACTTT. Protein product: CASSLDRGSTSPLHF. The chain has TRBV5-4 and TRBJ1-6, with 7 bases matching TRBD1. Trimming removed 0 bases from V and 9 bases from J; junction bases left unmatched: 6. The CDR3 contains 15 residues. Germline V lookup: CDR1 SGHNT, CDR2 YYREEE (reference sequence).

This clone was seen a few times. The genes are TRBV10-1 and TRBJ2-1, with 10 nucleotides matching TRBD2. V lost 6 bases to trimming and J lost 5 bases; unmatched junction nucleotides: 4. The CDR3 length is 14 residues. The germline V gene has CDR1 WNHNN and CDR2 SYGVQD (reference sequence). The CDR3 region is CASSLAGEDNEQFF. CDR3 nucleotide sequence: TGCGCCAGCAGCCTAGCGGGAGAAGACAATGAGCAGTTCTTC.

The V and J genes are TRBV6-5 and TRBJ1-1; D remains unclear. Germline V gene data show CDR1 as MNHEY and CDR2 as SVGAGI. This CDR3 contains 13 residues. Trimming removed 10 bases from V and 1 base from J, with 13 bases in between. As DNA, the CDR3 is TGTGCCACACAACGTCAGTGGAACACTGAAGCTTTCTTT. It translates to CATQRQWNTEAFF.

The chain links TRBV7-9 to TRBJ1-1; D is ambiguous. The CDR3 loop spans 12 amino acids. Germline V gene data show CDR1 as SEHNR and CDR2 as FQNEAQ (reference sequence). Trimming left V 0 bases short and J 5 bases short, with 4 bases between. The CDR3 protein is CASSLAYTEAFF. In nucleotides, the CDR3 is TGTGCCAGCAGCTTAGCTTATACTGAAGCTTTCTTT.

This sequence joins TRBV24-1 and TRBJ1-1; D uncertain. Trimming took off 6 bases at V and 8 bases at J, with 9 bases between the two ends. CDR1 and CDR2 (germline): KGHDR, SFDVKD. The length of the CDR3 is 11 residues. CDR3 sequence: CATSILGEAFF. Written as DNA, the CDR3 is TGTGCCACCAGTATCCTCGGGGAAGCTTTCTTT.

The chain recombines TRBV6-2 or TRBV6-3 with TRBJ1-2, with D possibly matching TRBD1 (6 bases). There are 13 residues in the CDR3. CDR1 is MNHEY, CDR2 SVGEGT, per germline. Trimming cost V 5 bases and J 3 bases, with 10 bases left between them. In DNA, the CDR3 is TGTGCCAGCAGTGCCTCAGGGGACTATGGCTACACCTTC. The encoded protein is CASSASGDYGYTF.

The chain has TRBV19 and TRBJ1-2; maybe TRBD1 (6 bases). The CDR3 is 13 amino acids. From germline, CDR1 is LNHDA and CDR2 SQIVND (reference sequence). The V end lost 6 bases, the J end lost 4 bases, and 12 bases lay between the germline ends. In DNA, the CDR3 is TGTGCCAGTAGGATGGGACAATTCTATGGCTACACCTTC. Its translation is CASRMGQFYGYTF. Supplemented by reference TRBV19 and TRBJ1-2, the full variable domain reads DGGITQSPKYLFRKEGQNVTLSCEQNLNHDAMYWYRQDPGQGLRLIYYSQIVNDFQKGDIAEGYSVSREKKESFPLTVTSAQKNPTAFYLCASRMGQFYGYTFGSGTRLTVV.

This clone was seen more than once but under ten times. The chain combines TRBV23-1 with TRBJ2-5, with a tentative D call TRBD1 (5 bases). TRBV23-1 is annotated as an ORF whose role is uncertain. This CDR3 comprises 16 residues. V was clipped by 0 bases and J by 9 bases, with 20 bases between them. The CDR3 bases are TGCGCCAGCAGTCAATCGACATCCCAGGGCCAGCTTGCCCAGTACTTC. Its translation: CASSQSTSQGQLAQYF.

Regarding this clone: Relative to the germline gene, one junction end is altered; a read error may explain this. The rearrangement joins TRBV10-3 to TRBJ1-2, with TRBD1 matching over 7 bases. Germline V CDR1 and CDR2: ENHRY, SYGVKD. This CDR3 is built from 14 residues. CDR3 region: CAVRGTETNYGYTF. As DNA, the CDR3 is TGTGCCGTCAGGGGGACAGAGACTAACTATGGCTACACCTTC.

The chain recombines TRBV3-1 (or the pseudogene TRBV3-2) with TRBJ1-5; 7 nucleotides align to TRBD1. From germline, CDR1 is LGHDT and CDR2 YNNKEL (reference sequence). This CDR3 contains 14 residues. Germline trimming cut 6 bases from V and 3 bases from J; bases unmatched to any gene: 5. CDR3 loop: CASSPGQINQPQHF. CDR3 DNA: TGTGCCAGCAGTCCGGGACAGATCAATCAGCCCCAGCATTTT.